This T cell receptor (beta chain) was sequenced during a study of blood T cells in healthy people across ages. Study results and limitations: PBMC samples, being unsorted, prevented any conclusive comparison of naive and antigen-experienced cells.

V lost 3 bases, J lost 3 bases, and 13 bases lay in between. CDR1 is MDHEN, CDR2 SYDVKM, per germline. The CDR3 length is 15 residues. The second PCR ran roughly 6 to 11 cycles with a sample-barcoded 5' primer and J-beta primers. TCRdb re-called the 5' RACE reads through MiXCR, storing one row per CDR3 protein. The table records roughly 2 million distinct CDR3 sequences, 40% to 55% of them present only once. With regard to this clonotype: Antigen specificity is unknown.

The gene calls are TRBV28 and TRBJ2-3, with D possibly being TRBD1 (5 bases). The sequenced sample was blood. The receptor was isolated from a woman aged 35 to 49 in good health. The CDR3 region is CASSFLPGLTDTQYF. The DNA for the CDR3 is TGTGCCAGCAGTTTTCTCCCAGGGCTTACAGATACGCAGTATTTT.